These 17 T cell receptor beta chains came from one sample sequenced in a study of CD8 T cells in ankylosing spondylitis. Their antigen targets remain unknown. Whole-study results and caveats: Within ankylosing spondylitis blood, a TCR beta motif made up of roughly eight highly homologous variants appeared to be characteristic.

TCRdb re-called the 5' RACE reads through MiXCR, storing one row per CDR3 protein. The repertoire holds 700,000 to 1,000,000 distinct CDR3 sequences, with over 9.5% as singletons. The sequenced material came from blood, either unsorted or a sorted T cell fraction (not recorded which). Receptors were obtained from a male donor with ankylosing spondylitis.

This clonotype was found a few times. This sequence joins TRBV20-1 and TRBJ2-1; D call uncertain. This CDR3 comprises 13 residues. With 0 bases removed from V and 10 bases from J, the gap between germline ends came to 13 bases. CDR1 DFQATT and CDR2 SNEGSKA come from the germline V gene (reference sequence). The CDR3 DNA reads TGCAGTGCTAGAGATCGGAAGCTGCGGGAGCAGTTCTTC. It translates to CSARDRKLREQFF.

This clonotype has just a few counts. This sequence joins TRBV29-1 and TRBJ2-7, with 8 bases that match TRBD2. The germline V gene encodes CDR1 SQVTM and CDR2 ANQGSEA. This CDR3 contains 13 residues. Unmatched junction bases numbered 4, after V lost 4 bases and J lost 2 bases. CDR3 amino acids: CSVAIAGPYEQYF. CDR3 sequence (DNA): TGCAGCGTTGCGATAGCGGGGCCCTACGAGCAGTACTTC.

In this sample, this clonotype turned up many times. The chain carries TRBV4-2 and TRBJ1-1; the D is unclear. The ends were cut back, 4 bases at V and 0 bases at J, with 15 bases in the middle. The CDR3 totals 16 residues. From germline, CDR1 is LGHNA and CDR2 YNFKEQ. CDR3 protein: CASSLKYGGLNTEAFF. In DNA form, the CDR3 reads TGTGCCAGCAGCCTCAAGTATGGCGGATTGAACACTGAAGCTTTCTTT.

This clonotype was seen ten or more times. The chain is built from TRBV5-1 and TRBJ1-2; perhaps TRBD1 as D (5 bases). The V gene's germline CDR1 is SGHRS and CDR2 YFSETQ. The V gene lost 4 bases and the J gene lost 4 bases, with 17 bases spanning the gap. The CDR3 length is 15 residues. Here the CDR3 reads CASSIDRDPSYGYTF. CDR3 bases: TGCGCCAGCAGCATAGACCGGGACCCCAGCTATGGCTACACCTTC.

This clonotype has more than one count but fewer than ten. The chain joins TRBV10-3 to TRBJ2-5, with TRBD2 matching over 9 bases. Germline values: CDR1 ENHRY, CDR2 SYGVKD. V gave up 4 bases and J gave up 5 bases; unmatched junction bases: 14. The CDR3 totals 17 residues. The CDR3 sequence: CAISGGHSGSLGETQYF. As DNA, the CDR3 is TGTGCCATCAGTGGAGGCCATAGCGGGAGCCTAGGGGAGACCCAGTACTTC.

V gene TRBV5-4 combines with J gene TRBJ2-3; 7 bases fit TRBD1. CDR1 and CDR2 (germline): SGHNT, YYREEE (reference sequence). Unmatched junction bases numbered 6, after V lost 0 bases and J lost 2 bases. This CDR3 region has 16 residues. The CDR3 reads CASSLDRGQHTDTQYF. The CDR3 coding sequence is TGTGCCAGCAGCTTGGACAGGGGCCAACACACAGATACGCAGTATTTT.

CDR3 DNA sequence: TGTGCCAGCCAAGACAGGGGAACAGATACGCAGTATTTT. Translation gives CASQDRGTDTQYF. The chain employs TRBV6-6 and TRBJ2-3; TRBD1 aligns across 8 bases. Trimming removed 8 bases from V and 3 bases from J; junction bases left unmatched: 4. The V gene's germline CDR1 is MNHNY and CDR2 SVGAGI (reference sequence). The CDR3 length is 13 residues.

This clonotype was counted a few times. This rearrangement joins TRBV15 to TRBJ1-1; no firm D call. CDR1 is LNHNV, CDR2 YYDKDF, per germline (reference sequence). V lost 0 bases, J lost 10 bases, and 15 bases lay in between. The CDR3 has 14 residues. The CDR3 region is CATSRDQRQRTAFF. In DNA, the CDR3 is TGTGCCACCAGCAGAGATCAACGGCAGCGAACAGCTTTCTTT.

This clonotype was recorded many times. V usage is TRBV29-1 and J usage is TRBJ2-3; D is uncertain. V lost 0 bases and J 6 bases, leaving 10 bases between the germline ends. In germline, CDR1 is SQVTM, CDR2 ANQGSEA. CDR3 length: 13 amino acids. The CDR3 is CSVEDGNSDTQYF. The CDR3 nucleotides are TGCAGCGTTGAAGATGGGAACTCGGATACGCAGTATTTT.

This sequence joins TRBV28 and TRBJ2-4, with D possibly matching TRBD1 (5 bases). This CDR3 region has 15 residues. Germline CDR1 MDHEN, CDR2 SYDVKM. V shed 7 bases and J shed 1 base, with 14 bases lying between them. The CDR3 nucleotides are TGTGCCAGCAATAGGGGTGGAGAGGCCAAAAACATTCAGTACTTC. This gives the protein CASNRGGEAKNIQYF.

In this sample, this clonotype turned up a few times. This chain connects TRBV5-1 to TRBJ2-7; 10 nucleotides match TRBD1. The V segment lost 4 bases and the J segment 2 bases; nucleotides outside the gene matches: 6. This CDR3 contains 15 residues. The germline gives CDR1 SGHRS, CDR2 YFSETQ. CDR3 in DNA: TGCGCCAGCAGCCAAGGGACAGGGGACGCCTACGAGCAGTACTTC. Translation gives CASSQGTGDAYEQYF.

A few counts support this clonotype. The rearrangement links TRBV6-1 to TRBJ2-1; D remains ambiguous. This CDR3 has 13 residues. The germline gives CDR1 MNHNS, CDR2 SASEGT. Trimming took 3 bases from V and 10 from J, leaving 13 bases between them. The CDR3: CASSDRLRGEQFF. The CDR3 region has the DNA TGTGCCAGCAGTGATCGCTTGAGAGGAGAGCAGTTCTTC.

The chain links TRBV20-1 to TRBJ2-7; D call uncertain. Looked up from germline, CDR1 is DFQATT and CDR2 is SNEGSKA (reference sequence). This CDR3 comprises 14 residues. V lost 0 bases and J lost 2, with 11 bases in between. Here the CDR3 reads CSARDRVLAYEQYF. The CDR3 DNA is TGCAGTGCTAGAGATCGAGTCCTAGCCTACGAGCAGTACTTC.

The table lists this clonotype with many counts. The chain recombines TRBV28 with TRBJ2-1; 7 nucleotides match TRBD1. The CDR3 is made up of 13 amino acids. Trimming cost V 6 bases and J 2 bases; bases outside gene matches: 1. Germline lookup yields CDR1 MDHEN and CDR2 SYDVKM. CDR3 DNA sequence: TGTGCCAGCAGCCAGGGGGCCTACAATGAGCAGTTCTTC. Its protein is CASSQGAYNEQFF.

The table lists this clonotype with a few counts. The chain employs TRBV20-1 and TRBJ2-1, with D tentatively TRBD2 (5 bases). The CDR3 covers 15 residues. Trimming pared 4 bases from V and 1 base from J, leaving 14 bases between. Germline loops: CDR1 DFQATT, CDR2 SNEGSKA (reference sequence). The CDR3 protein is CSATGGRGSYNEQFF. The CDR3 DNA follows: TGCAGTGCTACTGGAGGCAGAGGGTCCTACAATGAGCAGTTCTTC.

The chain is built from TRBV6-2 or TRBV6-3 and TRBJ2-7; weak D call: TRBD1 (6 bases). The CDR3 covers 15 residues. Germline V gene data show CDR1 as MNHEY and CDR2 as SVGEGT. V lost 8 bases and J lost 2, with 19 bases in between. CDR3 DNA: TGTGCCAGCTCCCCCTGGAACAGGGAACCCTACGAGCAGTACTTC. Its protein product is CASSPWNREPYEQYF.

This clonotype was seen a handful of times. The chain links TRBV20-1 to TRBJ2-1; TRBD2 matches 7 bases. V trimming: 6 bases; J trimming: 10 bases; junction bases outside the gene matches: 9. The CDR3 is 12 amino acids. The germline CDR1 and CDR2 sequences are DFQATT and SNEGSKA (reference sequence). CDR3 bases: TGCAGTGCCCTGGGGACCGGGGGGGAGCAGTTCTTC. Protein product: CSALGTGGEQFF.